This TCR beta chain was sequenced in a study of neurological immune-mediated disorders. This clonotype was seen repeatedly, ten times or more. The authors made cDNA by 5'RACE with 10-nucleotide random UMIs. TCRdb reprocessed the 5' RACE reads with MiXCR, giving one entry per CDR3 protein. This table holds 55,000 to 70,000 distinct CDR3 sequences, about an eighth found once. Germline CDR1 reads MNHNY; CDR2 reads SVGAGI (reference sequence). The CDR3 loop spans 15 amino acids. Trimming cost V 4 bases and J 3 bases; bases outside gene matches: 2. The sample taken for sequencing was PBMCs. The chain couples TRBV6-6 to TRBJ2-7, with 14 nucleotides matching TRBD2. This sequence originates from a man in his 60s in good health. The CDR3 protein is CASSLGLAGGYEQYF. For the CDR3, the DNA is TGTGCCAGCAGTTTAGGACTAGCGGGGGGCTACGAGCAGTACTTC.